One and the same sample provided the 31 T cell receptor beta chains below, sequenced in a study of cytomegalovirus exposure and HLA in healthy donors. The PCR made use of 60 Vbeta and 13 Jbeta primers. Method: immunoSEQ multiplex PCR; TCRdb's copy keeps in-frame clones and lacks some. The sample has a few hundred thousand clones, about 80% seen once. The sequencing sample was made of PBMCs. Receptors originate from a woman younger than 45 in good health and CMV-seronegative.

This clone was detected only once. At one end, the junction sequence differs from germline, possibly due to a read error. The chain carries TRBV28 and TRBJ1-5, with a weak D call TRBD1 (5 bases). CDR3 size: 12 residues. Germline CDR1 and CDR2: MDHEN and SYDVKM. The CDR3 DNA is TGTGCCAGCAGTTCCCCACAGGTAATTCGGTATTTT. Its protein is CASSSPQVIRYF.

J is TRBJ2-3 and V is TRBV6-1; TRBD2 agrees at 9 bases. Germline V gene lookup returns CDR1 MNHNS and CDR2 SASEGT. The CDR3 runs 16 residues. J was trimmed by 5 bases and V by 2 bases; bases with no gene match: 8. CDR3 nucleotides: TGTGCCAGCAGTGAAAAGCTAGCGGGATACGAAGATACGCAGTATTTT. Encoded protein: CASSEKLAGYEDTQYF.

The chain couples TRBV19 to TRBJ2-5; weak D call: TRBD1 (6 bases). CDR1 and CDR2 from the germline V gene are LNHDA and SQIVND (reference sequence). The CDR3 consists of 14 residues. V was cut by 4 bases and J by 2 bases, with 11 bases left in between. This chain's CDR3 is CASSTLDRQETQYF. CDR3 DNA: TGTGCCAGTAGTACTCTGGACAGACAAGAGACCCAGTACTTC.

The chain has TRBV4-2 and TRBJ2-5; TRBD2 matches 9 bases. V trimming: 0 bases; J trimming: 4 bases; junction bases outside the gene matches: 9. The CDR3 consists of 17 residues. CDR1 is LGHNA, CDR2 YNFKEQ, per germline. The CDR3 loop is CASSQDGRREGGETQYF. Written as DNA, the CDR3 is TGTGCCAGCAGCCAAGATGGGCGGCGGGAGGGGGGAGAGACCCAGTACTTC.

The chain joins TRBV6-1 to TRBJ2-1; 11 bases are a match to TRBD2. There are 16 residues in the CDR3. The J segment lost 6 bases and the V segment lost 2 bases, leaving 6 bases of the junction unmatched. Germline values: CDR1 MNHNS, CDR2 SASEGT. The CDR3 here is CASSETGTSGSNEQFF. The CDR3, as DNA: TGTGCCAGCAGTGAAACGGGGACTAGCGGCTCCAATGAGCAGTTCTTC.

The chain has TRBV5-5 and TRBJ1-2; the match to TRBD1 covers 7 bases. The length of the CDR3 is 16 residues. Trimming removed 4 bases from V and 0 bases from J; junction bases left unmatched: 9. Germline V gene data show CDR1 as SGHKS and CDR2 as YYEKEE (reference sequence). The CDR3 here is CASSQYRDRPNYGYTF. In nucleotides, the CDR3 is TGTGCCAGCAGCCAATACCGGGACAGACCTAACTATGGCTACACCTTC.

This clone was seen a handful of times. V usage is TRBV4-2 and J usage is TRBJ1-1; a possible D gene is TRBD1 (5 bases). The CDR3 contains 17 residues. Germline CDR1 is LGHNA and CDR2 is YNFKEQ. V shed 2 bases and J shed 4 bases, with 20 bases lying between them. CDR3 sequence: CASSQKLWGGGTTEAFF. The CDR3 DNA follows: TGTGCCAGCAGCCAAAAGCTTTGGGGTGGGGGGACCACTGAAGCTTTCTTT.

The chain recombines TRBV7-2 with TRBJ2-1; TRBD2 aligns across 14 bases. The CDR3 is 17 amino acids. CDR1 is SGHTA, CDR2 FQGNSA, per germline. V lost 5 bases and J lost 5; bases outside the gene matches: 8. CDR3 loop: CASSPPGLAGVHNEQFF. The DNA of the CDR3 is TGTGCCAGCAGCCCACCGGGACTAGCGGGAGTTCACAATGAGCAGTTCTTC.

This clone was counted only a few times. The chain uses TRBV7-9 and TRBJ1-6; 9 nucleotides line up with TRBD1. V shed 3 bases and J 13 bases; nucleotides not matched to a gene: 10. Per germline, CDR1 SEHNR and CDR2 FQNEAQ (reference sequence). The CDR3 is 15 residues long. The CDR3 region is CASSFTGGERWPLHF. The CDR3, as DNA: TGTGCCAGCAGCTTTACAGGGGGCGAACGGTGGCCCCTCCACTTT.

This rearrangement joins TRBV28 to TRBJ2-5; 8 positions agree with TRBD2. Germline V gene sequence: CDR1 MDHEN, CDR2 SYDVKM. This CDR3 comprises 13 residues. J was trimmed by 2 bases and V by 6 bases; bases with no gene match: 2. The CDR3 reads CASSGLAQETQYF. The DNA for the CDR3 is TGTGCCAGCAGCGGACTAGCTCAAGAGACCCAGTACTTC.

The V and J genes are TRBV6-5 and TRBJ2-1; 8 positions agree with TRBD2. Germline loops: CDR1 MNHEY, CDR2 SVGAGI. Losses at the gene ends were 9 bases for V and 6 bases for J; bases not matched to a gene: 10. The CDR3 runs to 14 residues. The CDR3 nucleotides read TGTGCCAGTTCAAAGCGGGAGTCAGCCAATGAGCAGTTCTTC. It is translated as CASSKRESANEQFF.

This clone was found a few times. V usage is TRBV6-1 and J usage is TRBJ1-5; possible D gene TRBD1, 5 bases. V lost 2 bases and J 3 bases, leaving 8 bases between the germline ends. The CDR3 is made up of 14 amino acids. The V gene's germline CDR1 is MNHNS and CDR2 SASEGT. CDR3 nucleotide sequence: TGTGCCAGCAGTGAAAAGACAGACAATCAGCCCCAGCATTTT. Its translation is CASSEKTDNQPQHF.

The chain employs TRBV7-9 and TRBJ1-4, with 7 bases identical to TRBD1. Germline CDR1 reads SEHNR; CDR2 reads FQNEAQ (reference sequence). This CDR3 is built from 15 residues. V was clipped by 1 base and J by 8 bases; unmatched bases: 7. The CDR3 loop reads CASSLVGRGEEKLFF. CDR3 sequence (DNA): TGTGCCAGCAGCTTAGTAGGCAGGGGGGAAGAAAAACTGTTTTTT.

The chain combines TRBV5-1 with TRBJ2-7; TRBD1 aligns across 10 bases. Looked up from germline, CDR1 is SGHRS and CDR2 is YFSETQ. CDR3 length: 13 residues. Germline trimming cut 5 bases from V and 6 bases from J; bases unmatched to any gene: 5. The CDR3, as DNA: TGCGCCAGCAGGACGGACAGGGGGGGCGAGCAGTACTTC. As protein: CASRTDRGGEQYF. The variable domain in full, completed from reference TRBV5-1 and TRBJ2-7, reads KAGVTQTPRYLIKTRGQQVTLSCSPISGHRSVSWYQQTPGQGLQFLFEYFSETQRNKGNFPGRFSGRQFSNSRSEMNVSTLELGDSALYLCASRTDRGGEQYFGPGTRLTVT.

Here the CDR3 DNA reads TGTGCCAGCACCCGTACAGGGTTCTCGAACTACGAGCAGTACTTC. This encodes CASTRTGFSNYEQYF. The V call is TRBV28, the J call TRBJ2-7, with D perhaps matching TRBD1 (6 bases). Trimming took off 7 bases at V and 3 bases at J, with 19 bases between the two ends. In germline, CDR1 is MDHEN, CDR2 SYDVKM. This CDR3 has 15 residues.

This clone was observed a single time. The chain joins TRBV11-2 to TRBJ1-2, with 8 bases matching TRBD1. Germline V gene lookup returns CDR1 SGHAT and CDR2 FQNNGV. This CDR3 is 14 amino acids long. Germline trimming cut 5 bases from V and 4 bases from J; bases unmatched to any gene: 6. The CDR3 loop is CASSKAGGGYGYTF. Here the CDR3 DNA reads TGTGCCAGCAGCAAAGCAGGGGGCGGCTATGGCTACACCTTC.

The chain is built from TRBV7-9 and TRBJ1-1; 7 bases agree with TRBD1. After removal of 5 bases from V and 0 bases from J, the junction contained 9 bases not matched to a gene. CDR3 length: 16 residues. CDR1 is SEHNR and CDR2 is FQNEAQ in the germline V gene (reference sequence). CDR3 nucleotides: TGTGCCAGCAGCCCACAGGGGTATGACATGAACACTGAAGCTTTCTTT. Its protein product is CASSPQGYDMNTEAFF.

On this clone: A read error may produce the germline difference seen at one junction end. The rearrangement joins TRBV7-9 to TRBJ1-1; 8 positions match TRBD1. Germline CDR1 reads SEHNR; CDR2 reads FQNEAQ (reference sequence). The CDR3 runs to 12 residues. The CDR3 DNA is TGTTCCAGCAGCCATGACAGGGGAGAAGCTTTCTTT. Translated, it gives CSSSHDRGEAFF.

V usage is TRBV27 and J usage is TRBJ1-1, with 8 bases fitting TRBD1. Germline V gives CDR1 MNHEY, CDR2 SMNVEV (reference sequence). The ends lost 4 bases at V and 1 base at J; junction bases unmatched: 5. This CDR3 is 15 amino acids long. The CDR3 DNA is TGTGCCAGCAGTTCACCAGGGACAGGGAACACTGAAGCTTTCTTT. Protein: CASSSPGTGNTEAFF.

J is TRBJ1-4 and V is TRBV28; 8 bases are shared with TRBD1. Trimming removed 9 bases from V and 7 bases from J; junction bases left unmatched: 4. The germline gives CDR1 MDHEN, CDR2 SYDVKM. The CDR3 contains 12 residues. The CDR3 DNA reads TGTGCCAGTGGACAGGGTTTTGAAAAACTGTTTTTT. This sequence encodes CASGQGFEKLFF. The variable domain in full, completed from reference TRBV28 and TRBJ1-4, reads DVKVTQSSRYLVKRTGEKVFLECVQDMDHENMFWYRQDPGLGLRLIYFSYDVKMKEKGDIPEGYSVSREKKERFSLILESASTNQTSMYLCASGQGFEKLFFGSGTQLSVL.

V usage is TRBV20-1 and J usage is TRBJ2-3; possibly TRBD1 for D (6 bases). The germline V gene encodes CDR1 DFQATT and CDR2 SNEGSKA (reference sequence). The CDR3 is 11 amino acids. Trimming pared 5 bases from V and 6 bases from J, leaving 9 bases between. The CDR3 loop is CSAADRDTQYF. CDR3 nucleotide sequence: TGCAGTGCTGCCGACAGGGATACGCAGTATTTT.

Here the CDR3 reads CASSLIQQGFTEAFF. The CDR3 nucleotides read TGTGCCAGCTCACTAATACAACAGGGATTCACTGAAGCTTTCTTT. The chain uses TRBV18 and TRBJ1-1; D possibly corresponds to TRBD1 (6 bases). In germline, CDR1 is KGHSH, CDR2 LQKENI. The CDR3 is 15 amino acids. Between the trimmed V and J ends, which lost 4 bases and 4 bases, there was a span of 16 bases.

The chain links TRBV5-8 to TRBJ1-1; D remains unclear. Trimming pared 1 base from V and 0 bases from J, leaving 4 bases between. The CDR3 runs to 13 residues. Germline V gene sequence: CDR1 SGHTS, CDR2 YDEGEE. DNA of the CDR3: TGTGCCAGCAGCTTGAGCCTGAACACTGAAGCTTTCTTT. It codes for CASSLSLNTEAFF.

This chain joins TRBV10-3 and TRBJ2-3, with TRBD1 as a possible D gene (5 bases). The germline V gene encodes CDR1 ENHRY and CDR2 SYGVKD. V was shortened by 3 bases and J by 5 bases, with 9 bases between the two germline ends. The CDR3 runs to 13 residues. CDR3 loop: CAISEPGIDTQYF. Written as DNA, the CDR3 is TGTGCCATCAGTGAACCAGGGATAGATACGCAGTATTTT.

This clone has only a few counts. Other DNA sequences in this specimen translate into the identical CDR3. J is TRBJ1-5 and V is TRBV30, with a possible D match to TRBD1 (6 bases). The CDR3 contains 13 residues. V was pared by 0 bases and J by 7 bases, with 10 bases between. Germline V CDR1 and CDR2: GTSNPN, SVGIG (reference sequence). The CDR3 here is CAWSVQGGQPQHF. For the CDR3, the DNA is TGTGCCTGGAGTGTACAGGGAGGGCAGCCCCAGCATTTT.

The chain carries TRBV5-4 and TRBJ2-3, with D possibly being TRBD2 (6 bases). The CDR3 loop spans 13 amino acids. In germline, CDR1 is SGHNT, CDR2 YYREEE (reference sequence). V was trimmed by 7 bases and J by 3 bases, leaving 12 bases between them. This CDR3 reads CASQGGPTDTQYF. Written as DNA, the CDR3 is TGTGCCAGCCAAGGAGGGCCAACAGATACGCAGTATTTT.

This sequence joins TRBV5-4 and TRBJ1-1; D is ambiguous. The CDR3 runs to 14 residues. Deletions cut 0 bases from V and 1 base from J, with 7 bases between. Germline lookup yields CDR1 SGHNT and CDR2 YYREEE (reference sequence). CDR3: CASSLEAGNTEAFF. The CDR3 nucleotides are TGTGCCAGCAGCTTGGAGGCAGGGAACACTGAAGCTTTCTTT.

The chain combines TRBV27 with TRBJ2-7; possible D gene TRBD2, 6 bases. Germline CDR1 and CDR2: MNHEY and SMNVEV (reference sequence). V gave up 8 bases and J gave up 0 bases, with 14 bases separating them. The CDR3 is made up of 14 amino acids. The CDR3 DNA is TGTGCCAGCGGGAAGTACGGGAGCTCCTACGAGCAGTACTTC. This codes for CASGKYGSSYEQYF.

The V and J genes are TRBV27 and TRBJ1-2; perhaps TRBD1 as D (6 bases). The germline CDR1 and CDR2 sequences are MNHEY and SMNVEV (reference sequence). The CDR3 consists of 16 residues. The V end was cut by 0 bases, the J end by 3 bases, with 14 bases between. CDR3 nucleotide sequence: TGTGCCAGCAGTTTATCGCAACAGGGCCTCGACTATGGCTACACCTTC. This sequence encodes CASSLSQQGLDYGYTF.

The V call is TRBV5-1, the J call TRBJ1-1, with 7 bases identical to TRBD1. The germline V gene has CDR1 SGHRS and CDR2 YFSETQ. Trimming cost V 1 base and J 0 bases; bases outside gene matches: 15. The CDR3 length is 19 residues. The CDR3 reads CASSLTWRQGEYMNTEAFF. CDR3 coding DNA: TGCGCCAGCAGCTTGACTTGGAGACAGGGTGAATATATGAACACTGAAGCTTTCTTT.

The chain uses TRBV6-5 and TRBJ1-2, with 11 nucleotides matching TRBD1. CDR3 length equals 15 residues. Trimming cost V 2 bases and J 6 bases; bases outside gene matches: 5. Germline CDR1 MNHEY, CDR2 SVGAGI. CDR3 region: CASSYRRDRGDGYTF. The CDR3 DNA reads TGTGCCAGCAGTTACAGGCGGGACAGGGGGGATGGCTACACCTTC.